The present T cell receptor beta chain was sequenced within a study of blood T cell repertoires in COVID-19. Study-wide background: Donors in the United States, Italy and Spain gave samples during acute or convalescent COVID-19. From T cells, B-cell-depleted T cells, or PBMCs came the material, which was cDNA or gDNA.

The table came from immunoSEQ multiplex PCR; TCRdb's copy has only in-frame clones and leaves some out. The sample yields roughly 100,000 clones, about 90% seen once. The CDR3 runs 13 residues. The germline CDR1 and CDR2 sequences are SGHRS and YFSETQ. Trimming removed 6 bases from V and 8 bases from J; junction bases left unmatched: 7. The chain recombines TRBV5-1 with TRBJ2-1, with 8 bases lining up with TRBD2. The clonotype originates from a human donor in a cohort sampled during active COVID-19. Sequences were obtained from peripheral blood. CDR3: CASKGAGDHEQFF. CDR3 in DNA: TGCGCCAGCAAGGGAGCGGGAGATCATGAGCAGTTCTTC. The full variable domain, completed using reference TRBV5-1 and TRBJ2-1, is KAGVTQTPRYLIKTRGQQVTLSCSPISGHRSVSWYQQTPGQGLQFLFEYFSETQRNKGNFPGRFSGRQFSNSRSEMNVSTLELGDSALYLCASKGAGDHEQFFGPGTRLTVL.